This TCR beta chain was profiled in a study of blood T cells in healthy people across ages. Study results and limitations: Estimates of total diversity, which came from one million sequenced T cells, were considered to be underestimates. Diversity was higher, and naive CD4+ cells more numerous, in long-lived donors than in aged donors.

Samples each had at least 5 micrograms of total RNA extracted. As regards this clonotype: What it binds is not known.

Together with a sample-barcoded 5' primer, a J-beta primer mix was included in a second PCR lasting about 6 to 11 cycles. TCRdb independently ran MiXCR on the 5' RACE reads; one entry per CDR3 protein. The table shows approximately 780,000 distinct CDR3 sequences, with 25% to 30% occurring only once. V gave up 5 bases and J gave up 4 bases, with 9 bases separating them. The CDR3 consists of 13 residues. Germline V gene lookup returns CDR1 SNHLY and CDR2 FYNNEI. The same specimen was also included in a second study, on T cells of mothers and their children. That paper adds: Barcodes and 2-4 random nucleotides were added by M1S in the second PCR.

The rearrangement links TRBV2 to TRBJ2-1; D unresolved. Sequenced input: blood. The sequence was obtained from a boy aged 10-17 years in good health. CDR3 in DNA: TGTGCCAGCAGTTCACGGTGGTACAATGAGCAGTTCTTC. This translates into CASSSRWYNEQFF.